This entry describes one TCR beta chain. The data belong to a study of T-cell reconstitution after alpha-beta-depleted transplantation in children. It was with unique molecular identifiers that the TCRbeta library was prepared. TCRdb fed the PCR reads into MiXCR, producing one record per CDR3 protein. The sample consists of about 98,000 distinct CDR3 sequences, around a quarter of them appearing once. CDR3 length equals 13 residues. Germline loops: CDR1 MNHEY, CDR2 SMNVEV (reference sequence). Trimming cost V 7 bases and J 3 bases; bases outside gene matches: 4. The clonotype was recovered from a boy between 2 and 10 years old with acute lymphoblastic leukemia, due to receive a stem cell transplant. The chain has TRBV27 and TRBJ2-7, with 9 nucleotides matching TRBD2. The source was PBMCs, collected before TCRalphabeta/CD19-depleted stem cell transplant. CDR3 residues: CASKTSGDYEQYF. The DNA of the CDR3 is TGTGCCAGCAAGACTAGCGGAGACTACGAGCAGTACTTC.